Listed below are T cell receptor beta chains from one sample, sequenced in a study of CD8+CD57+ T cells in acquired aplastic anemia. From the reads, TCRdb called clonotypes with MiXCR, one entry per CDR3 protein. The sample yields 150,000 to 160,000 distinct CDR3 sequences, approximately 52% seen once. Material: sorted CD4+, CD8+, or CD8+CD57+ T cells (not recorded which) from PBMCs. Source of these receptors: a human donor with aplastic anemia. Both conserved end residues are part of each CDR3.

v_gene	len	j_gene	CDR3aa
TRBV10-3	14	TRBJ2-7	CASSDYPASYEQYF
TRBV4-1	15	TRBJ2-5	CASSQVSREGWTQYF
TRBV25-1	14	TRBJ1-4	CASSGQGPNEKLFF
TRBV4-1	14	TRBJ2-3	CASSQEVEGVTQYF
TRBV6-2/TRBV6-3	16	TRBJ1-6	CASSYGPTGLESPLHF
TRBV25-1	13	TRBJ1-2	CASSRGTNYGYTF
TRBV19	14	TRBJ1-1	CASSIVSPSPEAFF
TRBV10-3	11	TRBJ2-7	CASSAGYEQYF
TRBV29-1	15	TRBJ1-2	CSVPGGGLTNYGYTF
TRBV9	13	TRBJ1-1	CASSDYMNTEAFF
TRBV27	14	TRBJ1-2	CASSPGVMLDGYTF
TRBV24-1	12	TRBJ1-1	CATSEGQGEAFF
TRBV11-3	14	TRBJ2-7	CASSSGQGANEQYF
TRBV7-6	14	TRBJ1-1	CASSLEASGTEAFF
TRBV10-2	14	TRBJ1-1	CASRRGRLNTEAFF
TRBV6-5	16	TRBJ2-1	CASSYSRQSVYNEQFF
TRBV20-1	14	TRBJ1-1	CSALTGSGLAEAFF
TRBV19	14	TRBJ2-3	CASSIDRFTDTQYF
TRBV10-3	15	TRBJ2-3	CAISELTSGTDTQYF
TRBV19	14	TRBJ2-1	CASIGTSGGNEQFF
TRBV20-1	15	TRBJ2-1	CSARDWERGGWEQFF
TRBV7-9	14	TRBJ2-5	CASSLTSKKETQYF
TRBV11-2	17	TRBJ2-3	CASSSLGSLAAEDTQYF
TRBV10-3	16	TRBJ1-6	CAISGAKPSYNSPLHF
TRBV10-1	17	TRBJ2-3	CAASGLAGVTVTDTQYF
TRBV15	15	TRBJ2-2	CATSVDTRNTGELFF
TRBV6-5	13	TRBJ1-1	CASSPGRNTEAFF